The 11 T cell receptor beta chains below come from one sample, sequenced in a study of radiation and T cells in renal cell carcinoma. TCRdb keeps only in-frame clones here, not all; method: immunoSEQ multiplex PCR. Here the sample spans under 150,000 clones, 70% to 90% being singletons. The sample's time point: blood 2 weeks post-SBRT. The treatment denotes: 15 Gy SBRT to primary tumor, nephrectomy 4 weeks later. The sample here was blood, taken from a patient whose treatment included radiotherapy and nephrectomy. The origin of the receptors is a woman aged 60-75 years with renal cell carcinoma.

This clone was recorded only once. The genes are TRBV19 and TRBJ1-1, with D possibly being TRBD1 (5 bases). Per germline, CDR1 LNHDA and CDR2 SQIVND (reference sequence). The V end was cut by 3 bases, the J end by 4 bases, with 15 bases between. The CDR3 has 15 amino acids. CDR3 nucleotide sequence: TGTGCCAGTAGTATCGGACAAACATCGGCCACTGAAGCTTTCTTT. Amino acids: CASSIGQTSATEAFF.

The chain combines TRBV2 with TRBJ1-1; 9 bases agree with TRBD1. V trimming: 4 bases; J trimming: 5 bases; junction bases outside the gene matches: 5. Germline V gene data show CDR1 as SNHLY and CDR2 as FYNNEI. CDR3 length equals 14 residues. The CDR3 DNA is TGTGCCAGCAGTGGGGGACAGGGAGGGACTGAAGCTTTCTTT. It specifies CASSGGQGGTEAFF.

The rearrangement uses TRBV29-1 and TRBJ2-5; TRBD2 might be the D (7 bases). The germline V gene has CDR1 SQVTM and CDR2 ANQGSEA. The CDR3 is made up of 15 amino acids. Trimming took off 5 bases at V and 0 bases at J, with 16 bases between the two ends. The CDR3: CSVPPGGGYQETQYF. In DNA form, the CDR3 reads TGCAGCGTTCCCCCGGGGGGCGGATACCAAGAGACCCAGTACTTC.

The chain has TRBV5-4 and TRBJ1-4; D gene unclear. The CDR3 sequence is 14 residues long. V lost 0 bases and J lost 6, with 9 bases in between. CDR1 and CDR2 (germline): SGHNT, YYREEE (reference sequence). The CDR3 DNA sequence: TGTGCCAGCAGCTTGGAGGGTAGTTATGAAAAACTGTTTTTT. The encoded protein is CASSLEGSYEKLFF. Full variable domain (outside the CDR3, taken from reference TRBV5-4 and TRBJ1-4): ETGVTQSPTHLIKTRGQQVTLRCSSQSGHNTVSWYQQALGQGPQFIFQYYREEENGRGNFPPRFSGLQFPNYSSELNVNALELDDSALYLCASSLEGSYEKLFFGSGTQLSVL.

This chain uses TRBV28 with TRBJ1-2, with D unclear. Germline loops: CDR1 MDHEN, CDR2 SYDVKM. The CDR3 is 12 amino acids. Trimming took off 2 bases at V and 8 bases at J, with 9 bases between the two ends. The CDR3, as DNA: TGTGCCAGCAGTTTAGCGACCCCCGGCTACACCTTC. As protein: CASSLATPGYTF.

This chain uses TRBV7-2 with TRBJ2-7; 7 nucleotides match TRBD2. With V trimmed by 8 bases and J by 4 bases, 17 bases remained unmatched. CDR3 length: 16 amino acids. Germline V gene sequence: CDR1 SGHTA, CDR2 FQGNSA. DNA for the CDR3: TGTGCCAGCGGCCAGGGAGGGGCGACAGTACTATACGAGCAGTACTTC. This encodes CASGQGGATVLYEQYF.

The chain recombines TRBV27 with TRBJ2-7, with TRBD1 as a possible D gene (6 bases). This CDR3 spans 17 amino acids. V lost 1 base, J lost 0 bases, and 16 bases lay in between. Germline CDR1 MNHEY, CDR2 SMNVEV (reference sequence). CDR3 sequence: CASSLFLGQGNSYEQYF. CDR3 DNA: TGTGCCAGCAGTTTATTTCTGGGCCAGGGGAACTCCTACGAGCAGTACTTC.

J is TRBJ1-1 and V is TRBV7-3; perhaps TRBD1 as D (5 bases). The CDR3 is 14 residues long. Germline V gives CDR1 SGHTA, CDR2 FQGTGA. Trimming shortened V by 4 bases and J by 1 base, and 10 bases separated the two germline ends. The DNA of the CDR3 is TGTGCCAGCAGCTCCGGGACCGCGAACACTGAAGCTTTCTTT. It translates to CASSSGTANTEAFF.

This chain links TRBV6-5 with TRBJ1-3; D gene ambiguous. Germline CDR1 and CDR2: MNHEY and SVGAGI. The length of the CDR3 is 14 residues. The V end lost 2 bases, the J end lost 2 bases, and 7 bases lay between the germline ends. This CDR3 is CASSYRAAGNTIYF. DNA for the CDR3: TGTGCCAGCAGTTACCGGGCGGCTGGAAACACCATATATTTT.

The V call is TRBV19, the J call TRBJ1-2; D unclear. This CDR3 has 11 amino acids. The germline gives CDR1 LNHDA, CDR2 SQIVND (reference sequence). Trimming took 7 bases from V and 0 from J, leaving 3 bases between them. CDR3 loop: CASTANYGYTF. The CDR3 nucleotides are TGTGCCAGTACAGCTAACTATGGCTACACCTTC.

This clone was seen once. The J gene is TRBJ2-5, the V gene TRBV2; 7 positions match TRBD2. Germline-derived CDR1 and CDR2 are SNHLY and FYNNEI. Trimming took 0 bases from V and 4 from J; bases not matched to a gene: 8. The CDR3 has 16 amino acids. CDR3 DNA sequence: TGTGCCAGCAGTGAAGCGCTTCTGGGGGGGGGAGAGACCCAGTACTTC. This sequence encodes CASSEALLGGGETQYF.